This T cell receptor beta chain comes out of a study of T-cell reconstitution after alpha-beta-depleted transplantation in children. Study observations and caveats: Two months or so post-transplant, alpha-beta T cells reportedly derived from several hundred expanded graft clones. Recipient T cells and thymic progenitors that survived gave rise to the high TCRbeta diversity observed at day 60 in some patients. Newly made T cells mostly supplied T-cell counts and diversity one year after transplant.

CDR1 is SGHTA, CDR2 FQGNSA, per germline. CDR3 length: 15 residues. Trimming removed 3 bases from V and 2 bases from J, with 14 bases in between. This clonotype showed up just a few times. Its antigen is not known. Unique molecular identifiers featured in how the TCRbeta library was prepared. MiXCR was run by TCRdb on the PCR reads, yielding one entry per CDR3 protein. The repertoire consists of under 100,000 distinct CDR3 sequences, with 15% occurring once and the leading ten covering around a fifth. The source material was PBMCs, mostly from graft donor cells, sampled 180 days after TCRalphabeta/CD19-depleted stem cell transplant. The chain carries TRBV7-2 and TRBJ2-7; the D gene could be TRBD1 or TRBD2 (6 bases each). This TCR derives from a male patient under 10 years old who had a stem cell transplant for acute lymphoblastic leukemia, so the T cells may come from the graft donor. CDR3 loop: CASSLEGGRTYEQYF. The CDR3 DNA reads as TGTGCCAGCAGCTTGGAGGGGGGTCGAACCTACGAGCAGTACTTC. Variable domain in full (rest from reference TRBV7-2 and TRBJ2-7): GAGVSQSPSNKVTEKGKDVELRCDPISGHTALYWYRQSLGQGLEFLIYFQGNSAPDKSGLPSDRFSAERTGGSVSTLTIQRTQQEDSAVYLCASSLEGGRTYEQYFGPGTRLTVT.